This passage covers 10 T cell receptor beta chains from one sample sequenced in a study of long-term antiretroviral therapy in people with HIV. Run at survey level, the immunoSEQ assay was version v3.0. Repertoires were generated with immunoSEQ multiplex PCR, while TCRdb's copy carries only in-frame clones and drops some. The sample contains roughly 42,000 clones, roughly 86% of which appear only once. The source was unsorted PBMCs, collected 0.1 years before starting antiretroviral therapy. The receptor set was obtained from a woman aged 45 to 65 with HIV.

This chain joins TRBV7-2 and TRBJ1-5, with 10 bases lining up with TRBD1. This CDR3 is 15 amino acids long. The ends lost 5 bases at V and 6 bases at J; junction bases unmatched: 7. The germline V gene has CDR1 SGHTA and CDR2 FQGNSA. As DNA, the CDR3 is TGTGCCAGCAGCATACGACAGGGGGCCGGTCAGCCCCAGCATTTT. It codes for CASSIRQGAGQPQHF. Full variable domain (missing parts from reference TRBV7-2 and TRBJ1-5): GAGVSQSPSNKVTEKGKDVELRCDPISGHTALYWYRQSLGQGLEFLIYFQGNSAPDKSGLPSDRFSAERTGGSVSTLTIQRTQQEDSAVYLCASSIRQGAGQPQHFGDGTRLSIL.

The chain combines TRBV30 with TRBJ2-7; D is unclear. The V and J ends lost 1 base and 2 bases respectively, with 9 bases between them. Germline V gives CDR1 GTSNPN, CDR2 SVGIG (reference sequence). This CDR3 spans 13 amino acids. CDR3: CAWSADGPYEQYF. Here the CDR3 DNA reads TGTGCCTGGAGTGCGGACGGACCCTACGAGCAGTACTTC.

The rearrangement uses TRBV19 and TRBJ2-1, with no clear D. Germline CDR1 reads LNHDA; CDR2 reads SQIVND (reference sequence). The V end lost 0 bases, the J end lost 7 bases, and 7 bases lay between the germline ends. The length of the CDR3 is 13 residues. CDR3 DNA: TGTGCCAGTAGTATAGATTATGAGAATGAGCAGTTCTTC. It is translated as CASSIDYENEQFF.

V is TRBV30 and J is TRBJ1-1, with 7 positions matching TRBD1. V shed 4 bases and J 11 bases; nucleotides not matched to a gene: 7. Germline CDR1 reads GTSNPN; CDR2 reads SVGIG (reference sequence). The CDR3 runs 11 residues. CDR3 DNA sequence: TGTGCCTGGACCGCAGGGGGGGCCGCTTTCTTT. Protein product: CAWTAGGAAFF.

The rearrangement uses TRBV4-2 and TRBJ2-2, with D uncertain. CDR1 is LGHNA and CDR2 is YNFKEQ in the germline V gene. CDR3 size: 15 residues. Deletions cut 0 bases from V and 2 bases from J, with 7 bases between. The CDR3 sequence: CASSQDLSNTGELFF. The CDR3 DNA is TGTGCCAGCAGCCAAGACCTCAGTAACACCGGGGAGCTGTTTTTT.

The chain links TRBV6-1 to TRBJ2-7, with D possibly called TRBD1 or TRBD2 (5 bases each). There are 13 residues in the CDR3. The germline V gene has CDR1 MNHNS and CDR2 SASEGT. Trimming shortened V by 7 bases and J by 2 bases, and 12 bases separated the two germline ends. This CDR3 is CASTWDGPYEQYF. The CDR3 DNA reads TGTGCCAGCACTTGGGACGGACCCTACGAGCAGTACTTC.

The V call is TRBV6-1, the J call TRBJ2-7; TRBD1 aligns across 9 bases. Germline V gene data show CDR1 as MNHNS and CDR2 as SASEGT. The V gene end was trimmed by 5 bases and the J gene end by 7 bases; junction bases not matched to a gene: 9. The CDR3 spans 14 residues. CDR3 amino acids: CASSNDRGVGEQYF. The CDR3 bases are TGTGCCAGCAGTAATGACAGGGGGGTGGGGGAGCAGTACTTC.

The chain combines TRBV7-9 with TRBJ2-7, with TRBD2 matching 13 bases. Germline loops: CDR1 SEHNR, CDR2 FQNEAQ (reference sequence). J lost 2 bases, V lost 4 bases, and 5 bases had no gene match. The CDR3 loop spans 16 amino acids. The CDR3 here is CASSSGTSGAPYEQYF. In DNA, the CDR3 is TGTGCCAGCAGCTCGGGGACTAGCGGGGCCCCCTACGAGCAGTACTTC.

The rearrangement joins TRBV19 to TRBJ2-7; TRBD1 might be the D (5 bases). Germline loops: CDR1 LNHDA, CDR2 SQIVND (reference sequence). V dropped 3 bases and J dropped 2 bases, with 11 bases sitting between them. The CDR3 totals 14 residues. The CDR3 spells CASSMWAGTYEQYF. CDR3 DNA sequence: TGTGCCAGTAGTATGTGGGCAGGGACCTACGAGCAGTACTTC.

The chain recombines TRBV14 with TRBJ2-7, with D hard to call. V lost 5 bases to trimming and J lost 4 bases, with 15 bases between them. CDR3 size: 14 residues. CDR1 is SGHDN and CDR2 is FVKESK in the germline V gene. CDR3 sequence reads: CASSKKGRYYEQYF. CDR3 bases: TGTGCCAGCAGCAAAAAGGGCAGATATTACGAGCAGTACTTC.